This T cell receptor (beta chain) is drawn from a study of identical twins. Germline-derived CDR1 and CDR2 are SGHRS and YFSETQ. Trimming removed 4 bases from V and 2 bases from J; junction bases left unmatched: 9. The CDR3 covers 16 residues. TCRdb called the 5' RACE reads again in MiXCR, with one record for every CDR3 protein. Counted here are around 230,000 distinct CDR3 sequences, around 9.6% occurring once; the ten biggest clones make up 5% to 5.5%. The TCR was taken from a woman between 18 and 29 years old in good health. The sample taken for sequencing was memory (CD45RO+) T cells sorted from blood. This sequence joins TRBV5-1 and TRBJ1-5, with 7 bases matching TRBD1. The CDR3 reads CASSPTDGQGNQPQHF. CDR3 bases: TGCGCCAGCAGCCCCACCGATGGACAGGGCAATCAGCCCCAGCATTTT.